This T cell receptor beta chain derives from a study of T cell repertoires in cytomegalovirus infection. Per germline, CDR1 SGHTA and CDR2 FQGNSA. With 3 bases removed from V and 5 bases from J, the gap between germline ends came to 9 bases. CDR3 size: 13 residues. This clonotype was observed a handful of times. TCRdb recomputed calls from the reads with MiXCR, one row per CDR3 protein. This repertoire shows 310,000 or so distinct CDR3 sequences, about 17% found once; its top ten account for approximately 12%. This receptor was identified in a human donor in good health (CMV status not recorded). Some clones in this sample may be carry-over from other donors' samples. Sequences were obtained from PBMCs. The V gene is TRBV7-2, the J gene TRBJ2-3; D is unresolved. DNA of the CDR3: TGTGCCAGCAGCTTGGCCCCTTTAGATACGCAGTATTTT. It specifies CASSLAPLDTQYF. Supplemented by reference TRBV7-2 and TRBJ2-3, the full variable domain reads GAGVSQSPSNKVTEKGKDVELRCDPISGHTALYWYRQSLGQGLEFLIYFQGNSAPDKSGLPSDRFSAERTGGSVSTLTIQRTQQEDSAVYLCASSLAPLDTQYFGPGTRLTVL.